This TCR beta chain was sequenced in a study of shared clonotypes between healthy human individuals. Study-wide findings and caveats: Rarefaction curves obtained for sorted subsets showed sequencing incomplete despite large depth. Sampling covered nothing but blood. Tissue TCR repertoires likely differ from those found in blood.

Note on this clone: Its target is not known.

Nashville, Tennessee was home to all donors, each a Caucasian adult. Sorted-subset replicate PCR reactions were performed with about 200 ng DNA, corresponding to about 32,000 T cell genomes. Repertoires were generated with immunoSEQ multiplex PCR, while TCRdb's copy carries only in-frame clones and drops some. The sample includes millions of clones, about 95% of them seen just once. Germline V gene data show CDR1 as SGHRS and CDR2 as YFSETQ. CDR3 length equals 18 residues. Trimming removed 3 bases from V and 0 bases from J; junction bases left unmatched: 9. The receptor was derived from a man aged 18 to 30 in good health. The rearrangement uses TRBV5-1 and TRBJ1-4, with TRBD1 identical over 9 bases. Sequencing used naive CD4+ T cells sorted from blood. Subset defined: CD45RA+ positively selected. The CDR3 DNA follows: TGCGCCAGCAGCTACGGTGGGACAGGGACCGCAACTAATGAAAAACTGTTTTTT. It codes for CASSYGGTGTATNEKLFF.